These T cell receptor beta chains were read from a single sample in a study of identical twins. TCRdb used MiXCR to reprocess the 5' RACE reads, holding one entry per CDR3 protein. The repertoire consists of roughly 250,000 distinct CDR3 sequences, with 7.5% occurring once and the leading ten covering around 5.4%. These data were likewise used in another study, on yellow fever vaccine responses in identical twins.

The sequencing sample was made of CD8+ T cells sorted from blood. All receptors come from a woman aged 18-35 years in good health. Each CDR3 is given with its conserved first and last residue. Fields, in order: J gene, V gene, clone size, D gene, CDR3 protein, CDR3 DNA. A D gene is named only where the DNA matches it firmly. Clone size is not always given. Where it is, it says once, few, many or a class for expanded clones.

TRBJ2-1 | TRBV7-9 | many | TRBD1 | CASNPGQGASDEQFF | TGTGCCAGCAACCCGGGACAGGGGGCTTCCGATGAGCAGTTCTTC
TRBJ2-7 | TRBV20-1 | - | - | CSAWDLIEQYF | TGCAGTGCATGGGACCTTATTGAGCAGTACTTC
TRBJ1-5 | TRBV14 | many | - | CASSQDRQPQHF | TGTGCCAGCAGCCAAGATCGCCAGCCCCAGCATTTT
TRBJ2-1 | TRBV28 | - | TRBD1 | CASSFMDRDNEQFF | TGTGCCAGCAGTTTTATGGACAGGGACAATGAGCAGTTCTTC
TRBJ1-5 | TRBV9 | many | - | CASSRDGNSNQPQHF | TGTGCCAGCAGCAGGGACGGCAATAGCAATCAGCCCCAGCATTTT
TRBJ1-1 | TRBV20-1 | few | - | CSAMYVGHSRGEAFF | TGCAGTGCTATGTATGTGGGACACTCTAGAGGAGAAGCTTTCTTT
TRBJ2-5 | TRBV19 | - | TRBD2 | CASKLAGGQETQYF | TGTGCCAGTAAACTAGCGGGAGGACAAGAGACCCAGTACTTC
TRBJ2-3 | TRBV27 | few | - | CASSLRAPGSGDTQYF | TGTGCCAGCAGTTTACGGGCCCCAGGGAGCGGCGATACGCAGTATTTT
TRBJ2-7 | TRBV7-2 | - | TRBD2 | CASSSLWASGRIYEQYF | TGTGCCAGCAGCTCCCTTTGGGCTAGCGGGAGGATCTACGAGCAGTACTTC
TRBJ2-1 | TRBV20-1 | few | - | CSARATHSSYNEQFF | TGCAGTGCTAGAGCTACTCATAGCTCCTACAATGAGCAGTTCTTC
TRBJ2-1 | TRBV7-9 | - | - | CASGDPNNEQFF | TGTGCCAGCGGGGACCCAAACAATGAGCAGTTCTTC
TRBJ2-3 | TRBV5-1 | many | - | CASRLRGTQYF | TGCGCCAGCAGGCTCCGTGGCACGCAGTATTTT
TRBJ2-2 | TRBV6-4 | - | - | CASSDGIEGNTGELFF | TGTGCCAGCAGTGACGGGATAGAGGGGAACACCGGGGAGCTGTTTTTT
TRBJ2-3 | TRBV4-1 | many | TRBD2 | CASSQDGGLAADTQYF | TGCGCCAGCAGCCAAGATGGGGGACTAGCGGCAGATACGCAGTATTTT
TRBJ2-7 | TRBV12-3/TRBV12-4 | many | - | CASSLGPATVEQYF | TGTGCCAGCAGTTTAGGGCCCGCGACAGTAGAGCAGTACTTC
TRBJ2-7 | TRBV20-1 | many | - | CSARDLGNEQYF | TGCAGTGCTAGAGATTTAGGGAACGAGCAGTACTTC
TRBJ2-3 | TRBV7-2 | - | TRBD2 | CASSLVLAGLGDTQYF | TGTGCCAGCAGCTTAGTGCTAGCGGGGTTGGGGGATACGCAGTATTTT
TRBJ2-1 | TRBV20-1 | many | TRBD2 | CSATTGTSASNEQFF | TGCAGTGCAACCACCGGGACTAGCGCGTCCAATGAGCAGTTCTTC
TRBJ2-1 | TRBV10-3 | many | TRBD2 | CAISAGLAGVNEQFF | TGTGCCATCAGTGCCGGTCTAGCGGGAGTTAATGAGCAGTTCTTC
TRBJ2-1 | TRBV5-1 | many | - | CASSHLRDSSYNEQFF | TGCGCCAGCAGCCACCTCCGGGACTCCTCCTACAATGAGCAGTTCTTC
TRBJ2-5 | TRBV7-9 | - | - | CASSLPGFETQYF | TGTGCCAGCAGCTTACCGGGGTTTGAGACCCAGTACTTC
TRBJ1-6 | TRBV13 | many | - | CASSTYNSPLHF | TGTGCCAGCAGCACCTATAATTCACCCCTCCACTTT
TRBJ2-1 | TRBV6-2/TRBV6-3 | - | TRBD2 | CASSPSGGFYNEQFF | TGTGCCAGCAGCCCCAGCGGGGGGTTCTACAATGAGCAGTTCTTC
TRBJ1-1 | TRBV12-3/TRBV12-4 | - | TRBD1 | CASRPNRGAAEAFF | TGTGCCAGCAGACCCAACAGGGGGGCCGCTGAAGCTTTCTTT
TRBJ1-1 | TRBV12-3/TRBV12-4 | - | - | CASSTQGVTEAFF | TGTGCCAGCAGCACCCAGGGTGTCACTGAAGCTTTCTTT
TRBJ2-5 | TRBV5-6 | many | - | CASSLAVAGETQYF | TGTGCCAGCAGCTTGGCCGTTGCGGGAGAGACCCAGTACTTC
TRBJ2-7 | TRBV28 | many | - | CASSPSFYEQYF | TGTGCCAGCAGTCCATCGTTCTACGAGCAGTACTTC
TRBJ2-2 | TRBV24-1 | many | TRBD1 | CATSDQGQGAWTGELFF | TGTGCCACCAGTGACCAGGGACAGGGGGCGTGGACCGGGGAGCTGTTTTTT